The 14 T cell receptor beta chains reported below all come from one sample, sequenced in a study of OX40 agonist ivuxolimab in advanced cancers. Clones were sequenced by immunoSEQ multiplex PCR, and TCRdb holds only the in-frame ones, with some missing. Of some 66,000 clones in the sample, around 88% were seen once. The sequences come from CD4+ or CD8+ T cells sorted from blood, collected in a trial of the OX40 agonist ivuxolimab. The receptors stem from an adult with an advanced solid tumor such as melanoma, head and neck, liver or kidney cancer.

This chain links TRBV10-3 with TRBJ1-2; the D is unclear. CDR1 and CDR2 from the germline V gene are ENHRY and SYGVKD. V shed 5 bases and J shed 5 bases, with 12 bases lying between them. The CDR3 totals 13 residues. This chain's CDR3 is CAISPQTPYGYTF. CDR3 coding DNA: TGTGCCATCAGTCCTCAGACCCCATATGGCTACACCTTC.

This clone has only one observation. The CDR3 nucleotides are TGTGCCAGCAGCGTCCTGCAGGGAAATCAGCCCCAGCATTTT. It yields the protein CASSVLQGNQPQHF. The chain links TRBV5-6 to TRBJ1-5, with D maybe TRBD1 (5 bases). This CDR3 spans 14 amino acids. V lost 4 bases to trimming and J lost 4 bases, with 12 bases between them. The germline CDR1 and CDR2 sequences are SGHDT and YYEEEE.

This clone was detected only once. The V and J genes are TRBV27 and TRBJ1-2; D not certain. Germline loops: CDR1 MNHEY, CDR2 SMNVEV (reference sequence). Trimming removed 10 bases from V and 1 base from J, with 16 bases in between. The CDR3 consists of 14 residues. CDR3 nucleotide sequence: TGTGCCACCGGAGGAGCAGGTTTTAACTATGGCTACACCTTC. Its translation is CATGGAGFNYGYTF.

This chain joins TRBV6-6 and TRBJ1-3; 9 nucleotides agree with TRBD1. Germline assignment: CDR1 MNHNY and CDR2 SVGAGI (reference sequence). Trimming removed 5 bases from V and 2 bases from J; junction bases left unmatched: 1. This CDR3 spans 14 amino acids. The CDR3 nucleotides are TGTGCCAGCAGTCGGGACAGGGCTGGAAACACCATATATTTT. This encodes CASSRDRAGNTIYF.

This chain joins TRBV27 and TRBJ1-1; D gene uncertain. Per germline, CDR1 MNHEY and CDR2 SMNVEV (reference sequence). The V end lost 2 bases, the J end lost 0 bases, and 4 bases lay between the germline ends. The CDR3 has 13 residues. The DNA of the CDR3 is TGTGCCAGCAGTTTAAATATGAACACTGAAGCTTTCTTT. Its protein product is CASSLNMNTEAFF.

This clone was detected once. The J gene is TRBJ1-1, the V gene TRBV10-3; 7 bases align to TRBD1. This CDR3 is 12 amino acids long. V dropped 5 bases and J dropped 8; count of bases not matched to a gene: 5. Germline V lookup: CDR1 ENHRY, CDR2 SYGVKD. For the CDR3, the DNA is TGTGCCATCAGTTTGACAGGGCTGGAAGCTTTCTTT. Translated: CAISLTGLEAFF.

Here the CDR3 DNA reads TGTGCCAGCAGTACAGGGGCTGGCACTGAAGCTTTCTTT. The encoded protein is CASSTGAGTEAFF. The rearrangement links TRBV2 to TRBJ1-1, with 7 bases aligning to TRBD1. Germline-derived CDR1 and CDR2 are SNHLY and FYNNEI. The CDR3 sequence is 13 residues long. Trimming cost V 5 bases and J 4 bases; bases outside gene matches: 4.

CDR3 residues: CASSVDPQTIYGYTF. In DNA, the CDR3 is TGTGCCAGCAGCGTAGACCCGCAGACTATCTATGGCTACACCTTC. The chain recombines TRBV9 with TRBJ1-2; D is undetermined. V shed 0 bases and J shed 4 bases, with 13 bases lying between them. The CDR3 spans 15 residues. Germline loops: CDR1 SGDLS, CDR2 YYNGEE.

J is TRBJ1-5 and V is TRBV19, with TRBD1 identical over 7 bases. The V gene's germline CDR1 is LNHDA and CDR2 SQIVND (reference sequence). The length of the CDR3 is 13 residues. Unmatched junction bases numbered 8, after V lost 5 bases and J lost 10 bases. As DNA, the CDR3 is TGTGCCAGTAGTCCCGGGACAGTCGGTCCCCAGCATTTT. Translated, it gives CASSPGTVGPQHF.

V is TRBV5-1 and J is TRBJ2-7; maybe TRBD1 (6 bases). There are 14 residues in the CDR3. CDR1 and CDR2 from the germline V gene are SGHRS and YFSETQ. The V end was cut by 3 bases, the J end by 1 base, with 11 bases between. CDR3 sequence: CASSYKDRSYEQYF. The CDR3 region has the DNA TGCGCCAGCAGCTATAAGGACAGATCCTACGAGCAGTACTTC.

The chain couples TRBV29-1 to TRBJ2-1, with D perhaps TRBD1 or TRBD2 (6 bases each). The length of the CDR3 is 14 residues. Deletions cut 7 bases from V and 7 bases from J, with 20 bases between. Germline CDR1 is SQVTM and CDR2 is ANQGSEA. The CDR3 DNA is TGCAGCGGCGGCGGGGCAGGGGTCTGGAATGAGCAGTTCTTC. It is translated as CSGGGAGVWNEQFF.

The genes are TRBV5-4 and TRBJ1-2, with D tentatively TRBD1 (5 bases). Trimming removed 4 bases from V and 7 bases from J, with 17 bases in between. CDR1 and CDR2 from the germline V gene are SGHNT and YYREEE (reference sequence). The CDR3 has 14 amino acids. The CDR3 here is CASSHGTPGGGYTF. CDR3 DNA: TGTGCCAGCAGCCACGGGACCCCGGGGGGTGGCTACACCTTC.

This chain uses TRBV5-5 with TRBJ2-1, with D maybe TRBD1 (6 bases). Germline CDR1 is SGHKS and CDR2 is YYEKEE (reference sequence). The CDR3 length is 10 residues. Trimming left V 3 bases short and J 14 bases short, with 9 bases between. CDR3: CASSWDKEFF. For the CDR3, the DNA is TGTGCCAGCAGCTGGGACAAGGAGTTCTTC.

The chain is built from TRBV6-9 and TRBJ1-1; no definite D call. The CDR3 runs to 12 residues. Trimming cost V 5 bases and J 10 bases, with 14 bases left between them. Looked up from germline, CDR1 is MNHGY and CDR2 is SVAAGI. CDR3 bases: TGTGCCAGCAGTCCAAATAAAGGAGCAGCTTTCTTT. Translation gives CASSPNKGAAFF.